Shown below are 29 T cell receptor beta chains from a single sample sequenced in a study of read filtering for tumor transcriptome and immune sequencing. Molecular barcoded adaptors covering alpha/delta and beta/gamma chains were used on 400 ng RNA. A single record per CDR3 protein comes from TCRdb applying MiXCR to the reads. The table lists some 40,000 distinct CDR3 sequences, about 11% of them singletons. Sequenced: a population of CD138-negative cells sorted from bone marrow. These receptors were taken from a donor at least 40 years old with multiple myeloma.

This clonotype was seen ten or more times. The chain employs TRBV12-5 and TRBJ2-7, with no clear D. Germline CDR1 is LGHNT and CDR2 is FRNRAP. The CDR3 contains 15 residues. Trimming cost V 6 bases and J 1 base, with 16 bases left between them. The CDR3: CASGPEKRGSYEQYF. CDR3 nucleotides: TGTGCTAGTGGACCCGAAAAGAGAGGTTCCTACGAGCAGTACTTC.

There are a few counts of this clonotype. The chain links TRBV4-1 to TRBJ2-1; 11 bases agree with TRBD1. CDR3 length: 17 amino acids. Germline V gene lookup returns CDR1 MGHRA and CDR2 YSYEKL. Germline trimming cut 1 base from V and 7 bases from J; bases unmatched to any gene: 9. The DNA of the CDR3 is TGCGCCAGCAGCCAAGGACCGGACAGGGGGCGCGTAAATGAGCAGTTCTTC. Its protein is CASSQGPDRGRVNEQFF.

This clonotype has a count of ten or more. This chain joins TRBV2 and TRBJ2-3, with D tentatively TRBD1 or TRBD2 (6 bases each). CDR1 SNHLY and CDR2 FYNNEI come from the germline V gene. Trimming cost V 6 bases and J 2 bases, with 12 bases left between them. The CDR3 covers 14 residues. This chain's CDR3 is CASSLGGTTDTQYF. DNA for the CDR3: TGTGCCAGCAGCCTAGGGGGGACCACAGATACGCAGTATTTT.

This clonotype appeared many times. CDR3 nucleotides: TGCGCCAGCAGCGTCCAGGGGGGGCAGCCCCAGCATTTT. Translating gives CASSVQGGQPQHF. The rearrangement links TRBV4-1 to TRBJ1-5; 7 nucleotides agree with TRBD1. Germline V gives CDR1 MGHRA, CDR2 YSYEKL. The ends lost 5 bases at V and 7 bases at J; junction bases unmatched: 5. There are 13 residues in the CDR3.

This clonotype was seen ten or more times. This chain connects TRBV11-2 to TRBJ2-5; tentative D call: TRBD1 (6 bases). CDR1 and CDR2 (germline): SGHAT, FQNNGV. V lost 5 bases and J 2 bases, leaving 15 bases between the germline ends. The CDR3 has 15 residues. This CDR3 reads CASSLAWGPQETQYF. The CDR3 bases are TGTGCCAGCAGCCTCGCGTGGGGGCCTCAAGAGACCCAGTACTTC.

This clonotype came up many times. The V and J genes are TRBV28 and TRBJ2-1, with TRBD2 identical over 10 bases. CDR3 length: 16 residues. The germline V gene encodes CDR1 MDHEN and CDR2 SYDVKM. V lost 6 bases, J lost 6 bases, and 11 bases stayed unmatched. CDR3 amino acids: CASSPPRTSGINEQFF. The CDR3 DNA reads as TGTGCCAGCAGCCCCCCGAGGACTAGCGGAATCAATGAGCAGTTCTTC. Full variable domain (missing parts from reference TRBV28 and TRBJ2-1): DVKVTQSSRYLVKRTGEKVFLECVQDMDHENMFWYRQDPGLGLRLIYFSYDVKMKEKGDIPEGYSVSREKKERFSLILESASTNQTSMYLCASSPPRTSGINEQFFGPGTRLTVL.

This clonotype came up many times. The genes are TRBV5-1 and TRBJ2-2, with D unresolved. Germline CDR1 SGHRS, CDR2 YFSETQ. The CDR3 spans 16 residues. Between the trimmed V and J ends, which lost 1 base and 4 bases, there was a span of 14 bases. The CDR3 loop reads CASSLIGTSLTGELFF. The CDR3 coding sequence is TGCGCCAGCAGCTTGATAGGAACCTCGCTCACCGGGGAGCTGTTTTTT.

A remark on this clonotype: A much larger clone is a single base away; this may be a read error. The rearrangement uses TRBV7-8 and TRBJ2-1; D could derive from TRBD1 or TRBD2 (5 bases each). CDR1 and CDR2 from the germline V gene are SGHVS and FQNEAQ. This CDR3 is 14 amino acids long. CDR3 amino acids: CASSWIGTYNERFF. The CDR3, as DNA: TGTGCCAGCAGCTGGATCGGGACCTACAATGAGCGGTTCTTC.

This clonotype was seen ten or more times. The genes are TRBV7-2 and TRBJ2-2; TRBD1 matches at 12 bases. The germline V gene encodes CDR1 SGHTA and CDR2 FQGNSA. V shed 5 bases and J 6 bases; nucleotides not matched to a gene: 7. This CDR3 is built from 16 residues. CDR3 bases: TGTGCCAGCAGCAACCGGGACAGGGGGCTGGCCGGGGAGCTGTTTTTT. Its protein is CASSNRDRGLAGELFF.

V is TRBV28 and J is TRBJ2-2, with 9 nucleotides matching TRBD2. V gave up 4 bases and J gave up 3 bases; unmatched junction bases: 3. CDR3 length: 15 amino acids. Germline lookup yields CDR1 MDHEN and CDR2 SYDVKM. CDR3 loop: CASSSRLADTGELFF. CDR3 nucleotides: TGTGCCAGCAGTTCCCGACTAGCGGACACCGGGGAGCTGTTTTTT.

There are many counts of this clonotype. The V and J genes are TRBV7-9 and TRBJ1-1; D might be TRBD1 (5 bases). CDR1 and CDR2 (germline): SEHNR, FQNEAQ (reference sequence). CDR3 length: 16 residues. V was trimmed by 0 bases and J by 0 bases, leaving 11 bases between them. The CDR3 spells CASSLATWGMNTEAFF. The CDR3 bases are TGTGCCAGCAGCTTAGCCACGTGGGGGATGAACACTGAAGCTTTCTTT.

This clonotype was detected only a few times. One end of the junction fails to match germline, which may point to a read error. This rearrangement joins TRBV4-1 to TRBJ2-2, with 11 bases that match TRBD1. Germline CDR1 MGHRA, CDR2 YSYEKL. The CDR3 length is 17 residues. CDR3: CASCQRDRGGGTGELFF. The CDR3, as DNA: TGCGCCAGCTGCCAACGGGACAGGGGGGGCGGCACCGGGGAGCTGTTTTTT.

For this clonotype: The CDR3 ends on some other residue instead of the conserved phenylalanine or tryptophan, so this is likely a read error. The chain joins TRBV3-1 to TRBJ2-7; either TRBD1 or TRBD2 may supply D (5 bases each). This CDR3 region has 16 residues. In germline, CDR1 is LGHDT, CDR2 YNNKEL (reference sequence). DNA of the CDR3: TGTGGCAGCAGCCAGGCCACGGGACCCAGGAGCCGGGAGCAGTACCTC. Its protein is CGSSQATGPRSREQYL.

This clonotype was detected ten times or more. This CDR3 is CASSLAGELFF. The CDR3 coding sequence is TGTGCCAGCAGCTTAGCTGGGGAGCTGTTTTTT. This sequence joins TRBV27 and TRBJ2-2, with D unresolved. Per the germline V gene, CDR1 is MNHEY and CDR2 is SMNVEV (reference sequence). V was trimmed by 6 bases and J by 8 bases, leaving 7 bases between them. This CDR3 comprises 11 residues.

This clonotype was counted many times. V and J are TRBV28 and TRBJ1-2; TRBD1 matches 7 bases. CDR3 length equals 15 residues. The V segment lost 4 bases and the J segment 4 bases; nucleotides outside the gene matches: 9. CDR1 and CDR2 from the germline V gene are MDHEN and SYDVKM. The CDR3 reads CASSSPGEGAYGYTF. The DNA for the CDR3 is TGTGCCAGCAGTTCCCCAGGGGAGGGGGCCTATGGCTACACCTTC.

This clonotype was counted ten times or more. V usage is TRBV6-6 and J usage is TRBJ1-5; D is undetermined. The V end lost 3 bases, the J end lost 0 bases, and 12 bases lay between the germline ends. Germline loops: CDR1 MNHNY, CDR2 SVGAGI (reference sequence). The CDR3 covers 16 residues. The CDR3 loop is CASSYSGAFSNQPQHF. CDR3 in DNA: TGTGCCAGCAGTTATTCCGGTGCCTTTAGCAATCAGCCCCAGCATTTT.

This clonotype occurred many times. This chain links TRBV5-5 with TRBJ2-3; D possibly corresponds to TRBD1 (5 bases). CDR3 length: 15 amino acids. Trimming removed 4 bases from V and 1 base from J, with 13 bases in between. Germline-derived CDR1 and CDR2 are SGHKS and YYEKEE (reference sequence). The DNA of the CDR3 is TGTGCCAGCAGCCCCAGGGTGAGTGGCACAGATACGCAGTATTTT. This codes for CASSPRVSGTDTQYF. The variable domain in full, with the rest retrieved from reference TRBV5-5 and TRBJ2-3, is DAGVTQSPTHLIKTRGQQVTLRCSPISGHKSVSWYQQVLGQGPQFIFQYYEKEERGRGNFPDRFSARQFPNYSSELNVNALLLGDSALYLCASSPRVSGTDTQYFGPGTRLTVL.

In its sample, this clonotype was seen many times. The chain links TRBV2 to TRBJ1-2; D remains ambiguous. V lost 4 bases and J lost 7, with 10 bases in between. The CDR3 has 12 residues. The germline V gene encodes CDR1 SNHLY and CDR2 FYNNEI. The CDR3 region has the DNA TGTGCCAGCAGTGGAGACCGGCGTGGCTACACCTTC. Protein: CASSGDRRGYTF.

In its sample, this clonotype was seen many times. This rearrangement joins TRBV5-1 to TRBJ2-7, with TRBD2 matching 12 bases. Trimming at V came to 4 bases and at J to 3 bases, leaving 5 bases not matched to a gene. Germline V gives CDR1 SGHRS, CDR2 YFSETQ. The CDR3 loop spans 15 amino acids. The CDR3 nucleotides are TGCGCCAGCAGCCCTACTAGCGGGGGGAACTACGAGCAGTACTTC. This translates into CASSPTSGGNYEQYF.

This clonotype has ten or more counts. The CDR3 loop reads CASSLRQTEAFF. DNA for the CDR3: TGTGCCAGCAGCCTAAGACAGACTGAAGCTTTCTTT. The chain employs TRBV7-9 and TRBJ1-1; possible D gene TRBD1, 5 bases. Trimming left V 5 bases short and J 5 bases short, with 9 bases between. CDR1 SEHNR and CDR2 FQNEAQ come from the germline V gene (reference sequence). This CDR3 has 12 amino acids.

This clonotype occurred many times. This sequence joins TRBV7-2 and TRBJ2-3; 15 bases agree with TRBD2. This CDR3 contains 17 residues. V lost 7 bases, J lost 2 bases, and 7 bases stayed unmatched. Looked up from germline, CDR1 is SGHTA and CDR2 is FQGNSA. Here the CDR3 reads CASTRTSGGVPTDTQYF. The CDR3 bases are TGTGCCAGCACCCGGACTAGCGGGGGGGTCCCCACAGATACGCAGTATTTT. Looking up the rest from reference TRBV7-2 and TRBJ2-3 gives the full variable domain: GAGVSQSPSNKVTEKGKDVELRCDPISGHTALYWYRQSLGQGLEFLIYFQGNSAPDKSGLPSDRFSAERTGGSVSTLTIQRTQQEDSAVYLCASTRTSGGVPTDTQYFGPGTRLTVL.

This clonotype was observed at least ten times. The chain couples TRBV7-3 to TRBJ2-3; 7 positions match TRBD2. Germline V gene lookup returns CDR1 SGHTA and CDR2 FQGTGA. Trimming at V came to 1 base and at J to 2 bases, leaving 3 bases not matched to a gene. This CDR3 is 15 amino acids long. The CDR3 is CASSLRAGSTDTQYF. In nucleotides, the CDR3 is TGTGCCAGCAGCTTAAGAGCGGGGTCCACAGATACGCAGTATTTT.

This clonotype was observed at least ten times. The chain carries TRBV7-8 and TRBJ2-1; the D gene could be TRBD1 or TRBD2 (5 bases each). This CDR3 comprises 16 residues. Germline CDR1 and CDR2: SGHVS and FQNEAQ. Trimming shortened V by 6 bases and J by 10 bases, and 25 bases separated the two germline ends. CDR3 loop: CASSYNRDAAVGEQFF. The CDR3 region has the DNA TGTGCCAGCAGTTACAACCGGGACGCCGCCGTCGGAGAGCAGTTCTTC.

This clonotype has at least ten counts. The CDR3 DNA follows: TGCAGTGCTAGAGACTCGGCGGGGGCAGATACGCAGTATTTT. It translates to CSARDSAGADTQYF. The J gene is TRBJ2-3, the V gene TRBV20-1; 7 bases agree with TRBD2. In germline, CDR1 is DFQATT, CDR2 SNEGSKA (reference sequence). Trimming removed 0 bases from V and 4 bases from J; junction bases left unmatched: 4. This CDR3 comprises 14 residues.

This clonotype was detected ten times or more. The chain carries TRBV7-9 and TRBJ2-7, with 9 nucleotides matching TRBD1. V shed 0 bases, J shed 7 bases, and the junction held 10 bases outside the gene matches. The CDR3 sequence is 16 residues long. From germline, CDR1 is SEHNR and CDR2 FQNEAQ (reference sequence). The DNA for the CDR3 is TGTGCCAGCAGCTTAGCGCCAACAGGGGGCTTTTGGGAGCAGTACTTC. Residues: CASSLAPTGGFWEQYF.

This clonotype was found a few times. Being one base from a much bigger clone, this may be a read error. The genes are TRBV20-1 and TRBJ2-3; 9 bases are shared with TRBD1. This CDR3 spans 14 amino acids. CDR1 is DFQATT, CDR2 SNEGSKA, per germline (reference sequence). CDR3 nucleotide sequence: TGCGGTGCCCCGGGACAGGGAAGCACAGATACGCAGTATTTT. Translated, it gives CGAPGQGSTDTQYF.

This clonotype was seen ten or more times. This rearrangement joins TRBV6-5 to TRBJ2-1; D perhaps matches TRBD1 (6 bases). V lost 5 bases to trimming and J lost 9 bases, with 14 bases between them. Per the germline V gene, CDR1 is MNHEY and CDR2 is SVGAGI. CDR3 length: 13 amino acids. The CDR3 nucleotides are TGTGCCAGCAGTCCCTACAGGGTCGGTGAGCAGTTCTTC. Its protein is CASSPYRVGEQFF.

This clonotype was counted many times. This rearrangement joins TRBV20-1 to TRBJ1-1; 7 positions agree with TRBD1. V was clipped by 6 bases and J by 5 bases; unmatched bases: 18. The germline CDR1 and CDR2 sequences are DFQATT and SNEGSKA (reference sequence). The CDR3 is 16 residues long. The CDR3 DNA reads TGCAGTGCAAACAACCCCGGGACAGCCGTAGGGACTGAAGCTTTCTTT. This sequence encodes CSANNPGTAVGTEAFF.

The V gene is TRBV6-5, the J gene TRBJ2-1; the D gene is possibly TRBD1 (6 bases). Looked up from germline, CDR1 is MNHEY and CDR2 is SVGAGI. The V end lost 3 bases, the J end lost 4 bases, and 16 bases lay between the germline ends. CDR3 size: 16 residues. CDR3 nucleotides: TGTGCCAGCAGTTATGATCCCCGGGACAAGTACAATGAGCAGTTCTTC. Encoded protein: CASSYDPRDKYNEQFF.